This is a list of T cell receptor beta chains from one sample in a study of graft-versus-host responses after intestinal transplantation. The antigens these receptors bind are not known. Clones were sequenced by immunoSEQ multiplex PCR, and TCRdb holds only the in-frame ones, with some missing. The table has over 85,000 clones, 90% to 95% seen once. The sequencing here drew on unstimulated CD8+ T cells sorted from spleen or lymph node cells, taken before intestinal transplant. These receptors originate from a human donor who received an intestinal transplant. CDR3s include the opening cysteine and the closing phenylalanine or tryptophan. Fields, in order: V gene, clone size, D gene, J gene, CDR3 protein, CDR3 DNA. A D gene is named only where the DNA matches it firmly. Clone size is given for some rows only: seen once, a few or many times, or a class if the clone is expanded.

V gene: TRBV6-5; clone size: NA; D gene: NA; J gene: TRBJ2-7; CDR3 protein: CASKERYTYEQYF; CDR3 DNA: TGTGCCAGCAAGGAGCGGTACACCTACGAGCAGTACTTC
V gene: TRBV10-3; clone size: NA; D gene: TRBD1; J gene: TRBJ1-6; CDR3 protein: CAISEFGGTGGSPLHF; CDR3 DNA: TGTGCCATCAGTGAGTTCGGTGGGACAGGGGGATCACCCCTCCACTTT
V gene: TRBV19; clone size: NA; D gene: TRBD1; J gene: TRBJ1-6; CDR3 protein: CASVMDRAENSPLHF; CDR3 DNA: TGTGCCAGCGTTATGGACAGGGCGGAGAATTCACCCCTCCACTTT
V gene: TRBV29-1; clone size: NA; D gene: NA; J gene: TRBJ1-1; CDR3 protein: CSVAERDSLNTEAFF; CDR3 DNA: TGCAGCGTTGCCGAAAGGGACTCCCTTAACACTGAAGCTTTCTTT
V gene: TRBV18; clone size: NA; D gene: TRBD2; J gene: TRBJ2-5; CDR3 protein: CASSAYRTSPETQYF; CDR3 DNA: TGTGCCAGCTCAGCCTACCGGACTAGCCCAGAGACCCAGTACTTC
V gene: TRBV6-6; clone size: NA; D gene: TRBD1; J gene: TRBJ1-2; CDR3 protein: CASSYSAGGSYGYTF; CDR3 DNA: TGTGCCAGCAGTTACTCAGCAGGGGGCAGCTATGGCTACACCTTC
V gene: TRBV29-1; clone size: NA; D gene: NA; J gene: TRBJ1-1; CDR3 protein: CSALGGTEAFF; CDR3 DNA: TGCAGCGCCCTCGGGGGCACTGAAGCTTTCTTT
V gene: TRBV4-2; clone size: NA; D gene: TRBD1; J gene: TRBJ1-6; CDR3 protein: CASSQDPLRTGLNSPLHF; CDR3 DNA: TGTGCCAGCAGCCAAGATCCTCTACGGACAGGGTTGAATTCACCCCTCCACTTT
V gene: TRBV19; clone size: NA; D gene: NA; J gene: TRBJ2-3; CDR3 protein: CASINGGDPDTQYF; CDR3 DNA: TGTGCCAGTATCAATGGCGGAGATCCAGATACGCAGTATTTT
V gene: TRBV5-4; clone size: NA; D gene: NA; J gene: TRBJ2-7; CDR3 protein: CASSLGTSIHEQYF; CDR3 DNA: TGTGCCAGCAGCTTGGGGACATCGATTCACGAGCAGTACTTC
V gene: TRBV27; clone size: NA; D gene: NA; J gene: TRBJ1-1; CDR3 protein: CASTPWGVAFF; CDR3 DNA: TGTGCCAGCACCCCATGGGGGGTAGCTTTCTTT
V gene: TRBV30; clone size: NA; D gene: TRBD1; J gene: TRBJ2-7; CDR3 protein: CAWSPGQELGEQYF; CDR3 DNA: TGTGCCTGGAGCCCAGGACAGGAACTGGGCGAGCAGTACTTC
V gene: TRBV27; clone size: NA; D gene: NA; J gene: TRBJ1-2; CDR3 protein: CASSLISPMTVDGFYGYTF; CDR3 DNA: TGTGCCAGCAGTTTAATCTCCCCAATGACAGTCGACGGGTTCTATGGCTACACCTTC
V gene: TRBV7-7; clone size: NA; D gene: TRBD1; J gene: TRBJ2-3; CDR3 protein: CASSLGFPGQGASDTQYF; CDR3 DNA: TGTGCCAGCAGCTTAGGGTTCCCGGGACAGGGGGCATCAGATACGCAGTATTTT
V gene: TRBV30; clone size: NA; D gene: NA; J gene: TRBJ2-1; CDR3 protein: CAWSGLAEYNEQFF; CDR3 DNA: TGTGCCTGGAGTGGGCTAGCAGAATACAATGAGCAGTTCTTC
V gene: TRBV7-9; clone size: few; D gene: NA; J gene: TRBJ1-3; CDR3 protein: CASIVSGAGNTIYF; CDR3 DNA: TGTGCCAGCATCGTCTCAGGGGCTGGAAACACCATATATTTT
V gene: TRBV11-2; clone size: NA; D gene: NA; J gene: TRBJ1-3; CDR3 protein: CASSSQGNGNTIYF; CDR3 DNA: TGTGCCAGCAGCTCTCAGGGGAACGGAAACACCATATATTTT
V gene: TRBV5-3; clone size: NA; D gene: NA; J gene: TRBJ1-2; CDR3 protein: CARSSPTGRYGYTF; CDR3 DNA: TGTGCCAGAAGTTCGCCTACAGGGCGCTATGGCTACACCTTC
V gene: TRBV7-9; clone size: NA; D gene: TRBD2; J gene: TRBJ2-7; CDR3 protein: CASSLISGSNEQYF; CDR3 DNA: TGTGCCAGCAGCTTAATCAGCGGGAGTAACGAGCAGTACTTC
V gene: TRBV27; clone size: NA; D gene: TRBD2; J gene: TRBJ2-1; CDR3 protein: CASSFALAGNEQFF; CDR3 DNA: TGTGCCAGCAGTTTCGCCCTAGCGGGGAATGAGCAGTTCTTC
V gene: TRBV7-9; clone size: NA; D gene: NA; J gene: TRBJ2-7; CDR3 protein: CASSSNSPSGPGTYEQYF; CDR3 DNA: TGTGCCAGCAGCTCAAATTCTCCGAGCGGGCCCGGGACCTACGAGCAGTACTTC
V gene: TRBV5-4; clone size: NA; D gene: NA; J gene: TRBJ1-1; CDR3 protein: CASSSGNTEAFF; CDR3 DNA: TGTGCCAGCAGCTCGGGGAACACTGAAGCTTTCTTT
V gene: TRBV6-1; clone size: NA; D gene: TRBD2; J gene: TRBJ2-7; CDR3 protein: CASSVITSESSYEQYF; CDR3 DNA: TGTGCCAGCAGTGTAATAACTAGCGAGAGCTCCTACGAGCAGTACTTC
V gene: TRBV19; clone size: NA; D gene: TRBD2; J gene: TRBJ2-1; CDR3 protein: CASSIDVGLAAYNEQFF; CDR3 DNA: TGTGCCAGTAGTATAGATGTCGGACTAGCGGCCTACAATGAGCAGTTCTTC
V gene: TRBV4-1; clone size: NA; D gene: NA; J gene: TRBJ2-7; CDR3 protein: CASSQALSQASYEQYF; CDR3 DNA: TGCGCCAGCAGCCAAGCTCTATCACAGGCGTCCTACGAGCAGTACTTC
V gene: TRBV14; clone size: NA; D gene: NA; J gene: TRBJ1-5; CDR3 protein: CASSQDFLAGIRDNQPQHF; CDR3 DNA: TGTGCCAGCAGCCAAGATTTCCTTGCAGGGATTAGGGACAATCAGCCCCAGCATTTT
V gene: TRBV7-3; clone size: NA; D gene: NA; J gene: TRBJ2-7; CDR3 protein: CASSFFRVEQYF; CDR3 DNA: TGTGCCAGCAGCTTTTTTCGTGTCGAGCAGTACTTC
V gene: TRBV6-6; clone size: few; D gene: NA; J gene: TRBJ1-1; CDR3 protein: CASSADWNTEAFF; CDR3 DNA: TGTGCCAGCAGCGCTGACTGGAACACTGAAGCTTTCTTT
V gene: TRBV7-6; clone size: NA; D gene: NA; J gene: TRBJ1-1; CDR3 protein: CASSPSTGLNTEAFF; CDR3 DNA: TGTGCCAGCAGCCCATCGACAGGCTTGAACACTGAAGCTTTCTTT
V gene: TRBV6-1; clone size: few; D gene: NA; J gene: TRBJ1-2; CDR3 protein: CASSEGRMLNYGYTF; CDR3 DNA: TGTGCCAGCAGTGAGGGCCGAATGCTTAACTATGGCTACACCTTC
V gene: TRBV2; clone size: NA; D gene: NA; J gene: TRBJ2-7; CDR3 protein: CASSDPLGGVSHQSSYEQYF; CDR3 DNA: TGTGCCAGCAGTGACCCTCTGGGCGGGGTCAGCCACCAGAGCTCCTACGAGCAGTACTTC